The entry below gives a single T cell receptor (beta chain) sequence along with its context. Its matching antigen is unknown. These data come from a study of cytomegalovirus exposure and HLA in healthy donors. Trimming cost V 4 bases and J 1 base; bases outside gene matches: 7. The CDR3 runs 15 residues. Germline V gene sequence: CDR1 SGDLS, CDR2 YYNGEE. The PCR contained 60 Vbeta and 13 Jbeta primers. Assay used: immunoSEQ multiplex PCR; TCRdb lists only in-frame clones, some missing. The data show about 40,000 clones, around three fifths seen once. General study results and limits: Among the most significant clusters, several appeared linked to common viral pathogens in a later analysis. Most TCRs appeared rarely, but some public TCRs recurred in many donors.

V usage is TRBV9 and J usage is TRBJ1-1; 7 nucleotides line up with TRBD1. This clonotype originated in a man in his fifties in good health and CMV-seropositive. Sequencing was done on a sample of PBMCs. The CDR3 loop reads CASSTSGDRNTEAFF. CDR3 sequence (DNA): TGTGCCAGCAGCACCAGTGGGGACAGGAACACTGAAGCTTTCTTT.